The 26 T cell receptor beta chains in this list originate from one sample, sequenced in a study of T cell changes during pregnancy in multiple sclerosis. Sequencing used immunoSEQ multiplex PCR; TCRdb keeps in-frame clones, though not all of them. The profile shows around 57,000 clones, roughly nine tenths of them singletons. The source material was peripheral blood, sampled in the first trimester of pregnancy. Every receptor here comes from a female donor with multiple sclerosis, enrolled in a pregnancy study.

This chain links TRBV28 with TRBJ1-3; no reliable D call. The CDR3 is 17 amino acids. V lost 2 bases and J 0 bases, leaving 14 bases between the germline ends. CDR1 is MDHEN and CDR2 is SYDVKM in the germline V gene. CDR3 sequence: CASSLVVGGSSGNTIYF. CDR3 in DNA: TGTGCCAGCAGTTTAGTGGTAGGAGGGAGCTCTGGAAACACCATATATTTT.

This clone was picked up a small number of times. The chain employs TRBV19 and TRBJ2-2, with TRBD1 as a possible D gene (6 bases). Trimming pared 9 bases from V and 2 bases from J, leaving 13 bases between. The length of the CDR3 is 14 residues. Germline values: CDR1 LNHDA, CDR2 SQIVND (reference sequence). The CDR3 DNA follows: TGTGCCAGGATGACAGGTGGAAACACCGGGGAGCTGTTTTTT. It is translated as CARMTGGNTGELFF.

The rearrangement uses TRBV10-3 and TRBJ2-5; D is unresolved. This CDR3 spans 13 amino acids. V lost 4 bases and J lost 5, with 11 bases in between. Germline V gene lookup returns CDR1 ENHRY and CDR2 SYGVKD. The CDR3 DNA is TGTGCCATCAGTGGTAGGCAGGCGGAGACCCAGTACTTC. This codes for CAISGRQAETQYF.

The V gene is TRBV19, the J gene TRBJ1-1; D call uncertain. Per the germline V gene, CDR1 is LNHDA and CDR2 is SQIVND (reference sequence). CDR3 size: 13 residues. Trimming cost V 5 bases and J 2 bases, with 9 bases left between them. The chain's CDR3 is CASSLGENTEAFF. CDR3 coding DNA: TGTGCCAGTAGTCTGGGAGAAAACACTGAAGCTTTCTTT.

DNA for the CDR3: TGTGCCAGCAGCACGACTAGCGGGTATGGTTACAATGAGCAGTTCTTC. It translates to CASSTTSGYGYNEQFF. The genes are TRBV7-9 and TRBJ2-1; 10 bases map to TRBD2. With 5 bases clipped from V and 4 bases from J, the junction kept 8 bases outside the gene matches. Germline loops: CDR1 SEHNR, CDR2 FQNEAQ (reference sequence). CDR3 length: 16 residues.

V usage is TRBV9 and J usage is TRBJ2-2; possibly TRBD1 for D (5 bases). CDR3 length equals 16 residues. Trimming shortened V by 4 bases and J by 4 bases, and 17 bases separated the two germline ends. Germline V gives CDR1 SGDLS, CDR2 YYNGEE. For the CDR3, the DNA is TGTGCCAGCAGCTCCCAAAGTGGACAACTCACCGGGGAGCTGTTTTTT. As protein: CASSSQSGQLTGELFF.

This rearrangement joins TRBV7-3 to TRBJ1-3; D unclear. V lost 4 bases, J lost 0 bases, and 10 bases lay in between. The V gene's germline CDR1 is SGHTA and CDR2 FQGTGA. This CDR3 is built from 15 residues. CDR3 bases: TGTGCCAGCAGCTCATCCCCCTACTCTGGAAACACCATATATTTT. As protein: CASSSSPYSGNTIYF.

The chain carries TRBV11-3 and TRBJ2-7; no reliable D call. The CDR3 is made up of 14 amino acids. V was cut by 5 bases and J by 3 bases, with 14 bases left in between. The germline gives CDR1 SGHNT, CDR2 YENEEA. The CDR3 coding sequence is TGTGCCAGCAGCCCCCGCAGCGACCTCTACGAGCAGTACTTC. The encoded protein is CASSPRSDLYEQYF.

In DNA form, the CDR3 reads TGTGCCAGCAGTGAAGCGGAGGTTCAGCCCCAGCATTTT. Its protein is CASSEAEVQPQHF. V gene TRBV6-1 combines with J gene TRBJ1-5; D call uncertain. CDR1 is MNHNS, CDR2 SASEGT, per germline. The CDR3 is 13 amino acids. The germline V and J ends were trimmed by 0 bases and 6 bases, with 6 bases remaining between them.

The chain combines TRBV5-1 with TRBJ1-5; perhaps TRBD1 as D (6 bases). Deletions cut 0 bases from V and 8 bases from J, with 15 bases between. The V gene's germline CDR1 is SGHRS and CDR2 YFSETQ. CDR3 size: 15 residues. The CDR3 DNA is TGCGCCAGCAGCTTGGGCAGGGGAGCCAAGGAGCCCCAGCATTTT. Protein product: CASSLGRGAKEPQHF.

The chain couples TRBV14 to TRBJ2-1, with D perhaps TRBD1 (6 bases). CDR1 and CDR2 from the germline V gene are SGHDN and FVKESK. The CDR3 spans 17 residues. V gave up 2 bases and J gave up 0 bases, with 14 bases separating them. The CDR3: CASSQKQGTYSYNEQFF. In DNA form, the CDR3 reads TGTGCCAGCAGCCAAAAACAGGGAACTTACTCCTACAATGAGCAGTTCTTC.

The chain combines TRBV6-1 with TRBJ1-2, with a weak D call TRBD1 (5 bases). The length of the CDR3 is 14 residues. V was trimmed by 0 bases and J by 4 bases, leaving 9 bases between them. From germline, CDR1 is MNHNS and CDR2 SASEGT. The CDR3 sequence is CASSEAGQLYGYTF. DNA of the CDR3: TGTGCCAGCAGTGAAGCGGGGCAGCTCTATGGCTACACCTTC.

This chain uses TRBV7-6 with TRBJ1-2, with unresolved D. The CDR3 spans 11 residues. The V and J ends lost 5 bases and 4 bases respectively, with 5 bases between them. Germline V gene lookup returns CDR1 SGHVS and CDR2 FNYEAQ. CDR3 nucleotide sequence: TGTGCCAGCAGCGCCGGCTATGGCTACACCTTC. Its protein is CASSAGYGYTF.

This clone was seen just once. The V gene is TRBV27, the J gene TRBJ1-1; the D is unclear. Germline values: CDR1 MNHEY, CDR2 SMNVEV (reference sequence). This CDR3 contains 15 residues. The germline V and J ends were trimmed by 4 bases and 2 bases, with 14 bases remaining between them. The DNA for the CDR3 is TGTGCCAGCAGTTCTAAACTCCTAATCAACACTGAAGCTTTCTTT. Protein sequence: CASSSKLLINTEAFF.

This clone came up a few times. The chain recombines TRBV30 with TRBJ1-3; TRBD1 might be the D (5 bases). Germline CDR1 reads GTSNPN; CDR2 reads SVGIG (reference sequence). This CDR3 has 16 residues. V lost 2 bases, J lost 3 bases, and 17 bases lay in between. The CDR3 reads CAWSIGWEGVGNTIYF. The CDR3 DNA sequence: TGTGCCTGGAGTATCGGTTGGGAAGGGGTTGGAAACACCATATATTTT.

V is TRBV29-1 and J is TRBJ1-2; D may be TRBD1 (5 bases). The CDR3 consists of 12 residues. Germline V gene lookup returns CDR1 SQVTM and CDR2 ANQGSEA. V was clipped by 4 bases and J by 1 base, with 7 bases between them. As DNA, the CDR3 is TGCAGCGTTGGGGGCCTTAACTATGGCTACACCTTC. Its translation is CSVGGLNYGYTF.

This clone was seen only once. The J gene is TRBJ2-3, the V gene TRBV4-1; D possibly corresponds to TRBD2 (6 bases). V was trimmed by 4 bases and J by 2 bases, leaving 25 bases between them. This CDR3 contains 19 residues. Germline lookup yields CDR1 MGHRA and CDR2 YSYEKL. In nucleotides, the CDR3 is TGCGCCAGCAGCCGAATCGGAGGGCCGAGGTCGAGGCCCACAGATACGCAGTATTTT. It codes for CASSRIGGPRSRPTDTQYF.

The chain links TRBV5-1 to TRBJ2-4; D gene ambiguous. This CDR3 contains 18 residues. V was cut by 4 bases and J by 0 bases, with 20 bases left in between. The germline gives CDR1 SGHRS, CDR2 YFSETQ. The CDR3 spells CASSPSESQALAKNIQYF. The CDR3 nucleotides are TGCGCCAGCAGCCCCTCCGAGAGCCAAGCTCTAGCCAAAAACATTCAGTACTTC. Full variable domain (remainder filled in from reference TRBV5-1 and TRBJ2-4): KAGVTQTPRYLIKTRGQQVTLSCSPISGHRSVSWYQQTPGQGLQFLFEYFSETQRNKGNFPGRFSGRQFSNSRSEMNVSTLELGDSALYLCASSPSESQALAKNIQYFGAGTRLSVL.

For this clone: The sample holds other DNA sequences that translate to the same CDR3. The V call is TRBV6-5, the J call TRBJ2-7; D may be TRBD1 (5 bases). The CDR3 is made up of 14 amino acids. The germline V gene encodes CDR1 MNHEY and CDR2 SVGAGI. Trimming removed 2 bases from V and 2 bases from J, with 10 bases in between. CDR3 residues: CASSYRQGTYEQYF. The CDR3 bases are TGTGCCAGCAGTTACCGGCAGGGTACCTACGAGCAGTACTTC.

V usage is TRBV4-1 and J usage is TRBJ2-7, with 7 bases matching TRBD1. The CDR3 sequence is 15 residues long. Germline V gene sequence: CDR1 MGHRA, CDR2 YSYEKL. With 1 base clipped from V and 1 base from J, the junction kept 4 bases outside the gene matches. Here the CDR3 DNA reads TGCGCCAGCAGCCAAGCAGAACAGGGGTCCTACGAGCAGTACTTC. This codes for CASSQAEQGSYEQYF.

CDR3 sequence (DNA): TGTGCCAGCAGTGGGCTGGTCGGGGCTAACTATGGCTACACCTTC. Residues: CASSGLVGANYGYTF. This chain connects TRBV7-3 to TRBJ1-2; no clear D gene. This CDR3 is built from 15 residues. V was shortened by 6 bases and J by 0 bases, with 14 bases between the two germline ends. Germline-derived CDR1 and CDR2 are SGHTA and FQGTGA.

The rearrangement joins TRBV19 to TRBJ2-7; D remains ambiguous. Germline values: CDR1 LNHDA, CDR2 SQIVND (reference sequence). The CDR3 consists of 14 residues. Trimming took 3 bases from V and 0 from J, leaving 9 bases between them. CDR3 coding DNA: TGTGCCAGTAGTATTGCAGGATCCTCCTACGAGCAGTACTTC. It encodes CASSIAGSSYEQYF.

This CDR3 reads CASSLISTENTEAFF. CDR3 sequence (DNA): TGCGCCAGCAGCTTGATAAGCACAGAGAACACTGAAGCTTTCTTT. The chain uses TRBV5-1 and TRBJ1-1; D gene ambiguous. Trimming pared 1 base from V and 1 base from J, leaving 11 bases between. CDR3 length: 15 amino acids. The germline CDR1 and CDR2 sequences are SGHRS and YFSETQ.

The chain uses TRBV19 and TRBJ1-2, with D tentatively TRBD1 (6 bases). This CDR3 is 12 amino acids long. Germline values: CDR1 LNHDA, CDR2 SQIVND (reference sequence). Trimming left V 11 bases short and J 8 bases short, with 18 bases between. CDR3 nucleotides: TGTGCCGGATATGTAACAGGGACCGGCTACACCTTC. Translated, it gives CAGYVTGTGYTF.

This clone was picked up one time. In DNA form, the CDR3 reads TGTGCCAGCAGTCAGTGGGGCCCCAATCAGCCCCAGCATTTT. Residues: CASSQWGPNQPQHF. The chain recombines TRBV6-5 with TRBJ1-5; maybe TRBD1 (5 bases). Trimming took off 5 bases at V and 3 bases at J, with 11 bases between the two ends. This CDR3 contains 14 residues. The germline V gene encodes CDR1 MNHEY and CDR2 SVGAGI.

The chain joins TRBV27 to TRBJ1-3; D may be TRBD1 (6 bases). V was shortened by 4 bases and J by 4 bases, with 11 bases between the two germline ends. The CDR3 length is 14 residues. Germline V gene data show CDR1 as MNHEY and CDR2 as SMNVEV (reference sequence). CDR3 residues: CASSSGDRGNTIYF. CDR3 nucleotide sequence: TGTGCCAGCAGTTCAGGAGACAGGGGAAACACCATATATTTT.